A single sample is the source of the 2 T cell receptor beta chains below, sequenced in a study of PD-1 blockade in classical Hodgkin lymphoma (dated by TCRdb to 2018 to 2021). The time point label, as the study defines it: newly diagnosed, previously untreated cHL patient sample. Preparation of the library involved the immunoSEQ multiplex PCR assay. TCRdb provides this immuneACCESS table in a form limited to in-frame rearrangements. Some clones are lacking; in checked studies, under half of them reflect an unresolved V gene, and why the rest are absent is not known. The sample table contains 17,000 or so clones; only one count was recorded for approximately 84% of them. The ten biggest clones cover roughly 8.1% of the sample. What was sequenced was peripheral blood mononuclear cells (PBMCs). These receptors all come from a human donor with classical Hodgkin lymphoma.

The chain employs TRBV28 and TRBJ2-2; 9 positions match TRBD2. Trimming removed 5 bases from V and 4 bases from J; junction bases left unmatched: 8. Per germline, CDR1 MDHEN and CDR2 SYDVKM. The CDR3 consists of 16 residues. CDR3 sequence reads: CASSPDRGRATGELFF. The CDR3 DNA reads as TGTGCCAGCAGTCCAGACCGCGGGAGGGCCACCGGGGAGCTGTTTTTT. Looking up the rest from reference TRBV28 and TRBJ2-2 gives the full variable domain: DVKVTQSSRYLVKRTGEKVFLECVQDMDHENMFWYRQDPGLGLRLIYFSYDVKMKEKGDIPEGYSVSREKKERFSLILESASTNQTSMYLCASSPDRGRATGELFFGEGSRLTVL.

The chain recombines TRBV19 with TRBJ1-1, with D maybe TRBD1 (5 bases). V lost 6 bases, J lost 0 bases, and 11 bases lay in between. The CDR3 runs to 14 residues. Looked up from germline, CDR1 is LNHDA and CDR2 is SQIVND (reference sequence). The CDR3 DNA reads as TGTGCCAGTAGAGCGGACATGGTGAACACTGAAGCTTTCTTT. Translated, it gives CASRADMVNTEAFF.